Given below is one T cell receptor (beta chain) in context. The sample originates from a study of shared clonotypes between healthy human individuals. CD8 cells regarded as naive lacked CD45RO, were positively chosen for CCR7, and omitted terminally differentiated effector memory CD45RA+ cells. This CDR3 comprises 15 residues. V lost 3 bases and J 4 bases, leaving 13 bases between the germline ends. Germline V gene lookup returns CDR1 LGHNA and CDR2 YSLEER. Execution of the assay was at deep level. 200 to 250 ng DNA, around 30,000 T cell genomes, went into each sorted-subset replicate PCR. Method: immunoSEQ multiplex PCR; TCRdb's copy keeps in-frame clones and lacks some. The sample comprises roughly 600,000 clones, nearly 98% of which are singletons, and 0.3% rests with the top ten.

The clonotype was recovered from a man aged 30 to 45 in good health. This chain connects TRBV4-3 to TRBJ2-1, with D possibly TRBD2 on 7 matching bases. Sequenced material: naive CD8+ T cells sorted from blood. The CDR3 is CASSQGGASYNEQFF. Here the CDR3 DNA reads TGCGCCAGCAGCCAGGGGGGGGCGAGTTACAATGAGCAGTTCTTC.